This T cell receptor (beta chain) was recovered during a study of identical twins. General study points: Memory repertoires lacked the insertion deficit that abundant cord blood beta clonotypes showed. Twin pairs had excess sharing that was weaker in beta out-of-frame sequences.

Note on this clonotype: What it recognizes is unknown.

Healthy Caucasian individuals made up all the donors. Template switching added a universal primer binding site, and final cDNA carried unique molecular identifiers. MiXCR was run by TCRdb on the 5' RACE reads, yielding one entry per CDR3 protein. This sample has 460,000 or so distinct CDR3 sequences, with 13% to 15% found just once. There are 16 residues in the CDR3. The V gene lost 3 bases and the J gene lost 5 bases, with 17 bases spanning the gap. These data were likewise used in another study, on yellow fever vaccine responses in identical twins.

The sample taken for sequencing was CD4+ T cells sorted from blood. The receptor's source is a woman between 18 and 29 years old in good health. This chain links TRBV12-3 or TRBV12-4 with TRBJ2-1, with D maybe TRBD2 (6 bases). Written as DNA, the CDR3 is TGTGCCAGCAGTTTTATCGGCGGGGTATTCAACAATGAGCAGTTCTTC. It codes for CASSFIGGVFNNEQFF.